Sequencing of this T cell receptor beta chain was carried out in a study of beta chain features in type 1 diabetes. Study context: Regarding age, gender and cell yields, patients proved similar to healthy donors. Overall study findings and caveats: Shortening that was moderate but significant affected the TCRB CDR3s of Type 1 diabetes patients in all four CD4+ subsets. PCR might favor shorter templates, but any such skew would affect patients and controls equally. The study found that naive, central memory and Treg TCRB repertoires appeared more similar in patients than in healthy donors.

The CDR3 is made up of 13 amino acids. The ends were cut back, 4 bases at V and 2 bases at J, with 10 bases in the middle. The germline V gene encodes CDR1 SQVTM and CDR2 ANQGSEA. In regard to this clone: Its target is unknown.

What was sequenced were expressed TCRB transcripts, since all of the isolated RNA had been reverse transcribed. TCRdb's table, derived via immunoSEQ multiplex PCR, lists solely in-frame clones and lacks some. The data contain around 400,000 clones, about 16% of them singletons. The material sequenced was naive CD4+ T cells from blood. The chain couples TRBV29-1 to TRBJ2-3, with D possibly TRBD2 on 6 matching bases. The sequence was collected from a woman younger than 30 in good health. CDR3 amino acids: CSVGGVNTDTQYF. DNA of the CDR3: TGCAGCGTTGGGGGGGTTAACACAGATACGCAGTATTTT.